These T cell receptor beta chains were read from a single sample in a study of siplizumab effects on memory and regulatory T cells. Here immunoSEQ multiplex PCR was the method, and the copy in TCRdb shows in-frame clones only, minus some. The sample gives roughly 56,000 clones, 95% to 98% of which show up once; 0.95% to 1.4% is in the top ten. The sample comprised naive CD8+ T cells sorted from blood. These receptors originate from a human donor in good health. Both conserved end residues are part of each CDR3. The order of the fields is D gene, CDR3 length, J gene, V gene, CDR3 protein. D genes are given only for firm matches.

>TRBD2|14|TRBJ2-5|TRBV9
CASSVESGEETQYF
>NA|14|TRBJ2-1|TRBV6-5
CASSYSRLAGEQFF
>NA|17|TRBJ2-7|TRBV7-3
CASSSPVLVSVVCEQYF
>NA|15|TRBJ2-2|TRBV5-4
CASSLVDIFTGELFF
>TRBD1|15|TRBJ2-3|TRBV5-8
CASSQGTGRADTQYF
>NA|17|TRBJ1-1|TRBV9
CASSEKSTGLGNTEAFF
>NA|15|TRBJ2-1|TRBV4-2
CASSQDLRATEWQFF
>NA|11|TRBJ2-7|TRBV2
CASSPGTEQYF
>NA|16|TRBJ2-2|TRBV27
CASTERALTNTGELFF
>TRBD1|13|TRBJ2-7|TRBV11-2
CASSTTGVYEQYF
>NA|14|TRBJ2-1|TRBV27
CASGYVEGNGEQFF
>NA|15|TRBJ1-5|TRBV2
CASSEAGTENQPQHF
>TRBD2|15|TRBJ2-1|TRBV27
CASSSLAGAGNEQFF
>NA|16|TRBJ2-6|TRBV7-9
CASSLVDVAGANVLTF
>NA|14|TRBJ1-5|TRBV2
CASSGSNSNQPQHF
>NA|15|TRBJ1-2|TRBV25-1
CASSEFAGANYGYTF
>TRBD2|18|TRBJ2-3|TRBV5-1
CASSSGTSGSGLEDTQYF
>TRBD1|17|TRBJ2-7|TRBV4-1
CASSQLNPGTGSYEQYF
>NA|13|TRBJ1-2|TRBV27
CASSPGGNYGYTF
>NA|18|TRBJ2-5|TRBV28
CASSTGPGTSSYQETQYF
>NA|14|TRBJ2-7|TRBV10-1
CASSEGRENYEQYF
>NA|15|TRBJ2-3|TRBV9
CASSGQSGAPDTQYF